A selection of T cell receptor beta chains follows, all from one sample in a study of graft-versus-host responses after intestinal transplantation. Clones were read by immunoSEQ multiplex PCR, and TCRdb kept only the in-frame ones, dropping some. The table lists about 100,000 clones, roughly 87% of them singletons. These receptors have no identified antigens. The sequencing used unstimulated CD4+ T cells sorted from spleen or lymph node cells, collected before transplant. These TCRs come from a human donor who was the organ donor for an intestinal transplant. The CDR3 runs from the conserved cysteine through the conserved F or W. A D gene is named only where the DNA matches it firmly. Rows give clone size only sometimes, using once, few, many, or a class for an expanded clone.

V: TRBV18; J: TRBJ1-2; D: .; size: .; DNA: TGTGCCAGCTCACCCTTGGGGGCGGATGGCTACACCTTC; CDR3: CASSPLGADGYTF
V: TRBV7-7; J: TRBJ2-5; D: .; size: .; DNA: TGTGCCAGCAGCTTCTATCCGGGCTCCCAAGAGACCCAGTACTTC; CDR3: CASSFYPGSQETQYF
V: TRBV6-1; J: TRBJ1-4; D: .; size: .; DNA: TGTGCCAGCAGTGAAGCGTCAGGTGGGGGGAGTGAAAAACTGTTTTTT; CDR3: CASSEASGGGSEKLFF
V: TRBV7-3; J: TRBJ2-2; D: .; size: .; DNA: TGTGCCAGCAGCACCCCTAGCACCGGGGAGCTGTTTTTT; CDR3: CASSTPSTGELFF
V: TRBV30; J: TRBJ2-7; D: .; size: few; DNA: TGTGCCTGGAACTATCTTTCGTACGAGCAGTACTTC; CDR3: CAWNYLSYEQYF
V: TRBV7-8; J: TRBJ1-1; D: .; size: .; DNA: TGTGCCAGCAGCCCCCAGGGGACGGGGGTATTGAACACTGAAGCTTTCTTT; CDR3: CASSPQGTGVLNTEAFF
V: TRBV9; J: TRBJ1-4; D: TRBD1; size: once; DNA: TGTGCCAGCAGCGTCGGGACAGGGGGCGGCGAAAAACTGTTTTTT; CDR3: CASSVGTGGGEKLFF
V: TRBV30; J: TRBJ2-3; D: .; size: .; DNA: TGTGCCTGGCGGACCACAGATACGCAGTATTTT; CDR3: CAWRTTDTQYF
V: TRBV13; J: TRBJ1-6; D: .; size: .; DNA: TGTGCCAGCAGCTTAAGCGGTCGATGGCATTCACCCCTCCACTTT; CDR3: CASSLSGRWHSPLHF
V: TRBV30; J: TRBJ1-2; D: TRBD1; size: .; DNA: TGTGCCTGGAGCGCGACAGGGGTAGGAGGCTACACCTTC; CDR3: CAWSATGVGGYTF
V: TRBV2; J: TRBJ2-5; D: .; size: .; DNA: TGTGCCAGCAGTGGCCAGTTGGGGGAGACCCAGTACTTC; CDR3: CASSGQLGETQYF
V: TRBV2; J: TRBJ2-3; D: TRBD1; size: .; DNA: TGTGCCAGCATAGTCGACAGGGCTCCAGATACGCAGTATTTT; CDR3: CASIVDRAPDTQYF
V: TRBV5-1; J: TRBJ2-1; D: TRBD2; size: few; DNA: TGCGCCAGCAGCTTGGGACTAGCGTACAATGAGCAGTTCTTC; CDR3: CASSLGLAYNEQFF
V: TRBV21-1; J: TRBJ2-6; D: .; size: .; DNA: TGTGCCAGCAGCGCCCCTTCTTGGGCCAGCCTGACCTCTGGGGCCAACGTCCTGACTTTC; CDR3: CASSAPSWASLTSGANVLTF
V: TRBV5-1; J: TRBJ2-2; D: .; size: .; DNA: TGCGCCAGCAGCTTGACAGGGCCCGGGGAGCTGTTTTTT; CDR3: CASSLTGPGELFF
V: TRBV10-3; J: TRBJ2-7; D: TRBD1; size: .; DNA: TGTGCCATCAGTGAGTCTGGGACAGACTACGAGCAGTACTTC; CDR3: CAISESGTDYEQYF
V: TRBV2; J: TRBJ1-5; D: .; size: .; DNA: TGTGCCAGCAGTGAGGGGCAGGGGAGCATTCAGCCCCAGCATTTT; CDR3: CASSEGQGSIQPQHF
V: TRBV9; J: TRBJ2-1; D: TRBD2; size: .; DNA: TGTGCCAGCAGCGCCCGTAGCGGGGGGGCCGCCTACAATGAGCAGTTCTTC; CDR3: CASSARSGGAAYNEQFF
V: TRBV30; J: TRBJ1-1; D: TRBD1; size: once; DNA: TGTGCCTGGAGTGTACATACAGGGGGAAACACTGAAGCTTTCTTT; CDR3: CAWSVHTGGNTEAFF
V: TRBV6-5; J: TRBJ1-6; D: .; size: .; DNA: TGTGCCACCGCAGCGGGACGGTGGGGATCACCCCTCCACTTT; CDR3: CATAAGRWGSPLHF
V: TRBV6-5; J: TRBJ2-1; D: TRBD2; size: .; DNA: TGTGCCAGCAGTTATCGTGGACTAGCGGGGGTTAGTGAGCAGTTCTTC; CDR3: CASSYRGLAGVSEQFF
V: TRBV5-1; J: TRBJ2-7; D: TRBD1; size: few; DNA: TGCGCCAGCAGCCGGACAGGGGACGAGCAGTACTTC; CDR3: CASSRTGDEQYF
V: TRBV4-2; J: TRBJ2-3; D: .; size: .; DNA: TGTGCCAGCAGCCAAGATACTCCAGCAGATACGCAGTATTTT; CDR3: CASSQDTPADTQYF
V: TRBV2; J: TRBJ2-5; D: .; size: once; DNA: TGTGCCAGCAAGGAGGGGGCCGCGGGGGAGACCCAGTACTTC; CDR3: CASKEGAAGETQYF
V: TRBV2; J: TRBJ1-2; D: .; size: few; DNA: TGTGCCAGCAGTGAAGTCGGGGCGGGATTTGGCTACACCTTC; CDR3: CASSEVGAGFGYTF
V: TRBV5-4; J: TRBJ1-2; D: .; size: .; DNA: TGTGCCAGCAGCTTCACCGGGGGGTATGGCTACACCTTC; CDR3: CASSFTGGYGYTF
V: TRBV6-1; J: TRBJ2-5; D: TRBD1; size: once; DNA: TGTGCCAGCAGTGAAAGACAGGGTCAATCATTCGAGACCCAGTACTTC; CDR3: CASSERQGQSFETQYF
V: TRBV7-3; J: TRBJ2-7; D: .; size: .; DNA: TGTGCCAGCAGCTTAATCCCAGACTACGAGCAGTACTTC; CDR3: CASSLIPDYEQYF
V: TRBV5-1; J: TRBJ2-3; D: TRBD2; size: once; DNA: TGCGCCAGCAGCTTTACTAGCGGGGGCTTCGGTACGCAGTATTTT; CDR3: CASSFTSGGFGTQYF
V: TRBV2; J: TRBJ2-5; D: .; size: .; DNA: TGTGCCAGCAGGGGGATGGCTCAAGAGCAGTACTTC; CDR3: CASRGMAQEQYF
V: TRBV7-3; J: TRBJ2-2; D: .; size: .; DNA: TGTGCCAGCAGCTATCTCGGACCCCCGGCCGGGGAGCTGTTTTTT; CDR3: CASSYLGPPAGELFF
V: TRBV6-5; J: TRBJ1-2; D: .; size: .; DNA: TGTGCCAGCGCTGCGGCCCGGGAAGGTTATGGCTACACCTTC; CDR3: CASAAAREGYGYTF
V: TRBV7-9; J: TRBJ1-2; D: TRBD1; size: .; DNA: TGTGCCAGCACTCCTGGGACAGGAAACTATGGCTACACCTTC; CDR3: CASTPGTGNYGYTF
V: TRBV28; J: TRBJ1-3; D: .; size: .; DNA: TGTGCCAGCAGCGCAGCCCACTCTGGAAACACCATATATTTT; CDR3: CASSAAHSGNTIYF
V: TRBV15; J: TRBJ2-1; D: TRBD2; size: .; DNA: TGTGCCACCAGCAGAGAGGGACTAGCGGGCAATGAGCAGTTCTTC; CDR3: CATSREGLAGNEQFF
V: TRBV6-4; J: TRBJ2-3; D: .; size: .; DNA: TGTGCCAGCAGTGACTCGGCTTCAGGGGCAGATACGCAGTATTTT; CDR3: CASSDSASGADTQYF
V: TRBV5-1; J: TRBJ1-1; D: .; size: .; DNA: TGCGCCAGCAGCTGGGACTCGGTCTTGGATATCACTGAAGCTTTCTTT; CDR3: CASSWDSVLDITEAFF
V: TRBV9; J: TRBJ1-6; D: .; size: .; DNA: TGTGCCAGCAGCGTAGATAGGAGTAGCTCCTATAATTCACCCCTCCACTTT; CDR3: CASSVDRSSSYNSPLHF
V: TRBV28; J: TRBJ1-3; D: .; size: once; DNA: TGTGCCAGCAGTTTATTTGGGGGGTCTGGAAACACCATATATTTT; CDR3: CASSLFGGSGNTIYF
V: TRBV20-1; J: TRBJ2-5; D: .; size: .; DNA: TGCTCAGCGTTACAAGAGACCCAGTACTTC; CDR3: CSALQETQYF
V: TRBV7-3; J: TRBJ2-3; D: .; size: .; DNA: TGTGCCAGCAGCCCCAGCCGCACAGATACGCAGTATTTT; CDR3: CASSPSRTDTQYF
V: TRBV5-1; J: TRBJ1-1; D: TRBD1; size: .; DNA: TGCGCCAGCAGACAGGGGCTAATGAACACTGAAGCTTTCTTT; CDR3: CASRQGLMNTEAFF
V: TRBV4-1; J: TRBJ1-5; D: .; size: .; DNA: TGCGCCAGCAGCCAAGAGTATAAGCAGCCCCAGCATTTT; CDR3: CASSQEYKQPQHF
V: TRBV7-3; J: TRBJ1-1; D: .; size: .; DNA: TGTGCCAGCAGCTTAAAGGGAGGAGGAGTTGCTGAAGCTTTCTTT; CDR3: CASSLKGGGVAEAFF
V: TRBV6-1; J: TRBJ1-2; D: .; size: .; DNA: TGTGCCAGCAGTGACAGGGTCGATGGCTACACCTTC; CDR3: CASSDRVDGYTF
V: TRBV5-5; J: TRBJ2-3; D: TRBD2; size: .; DNA: TGTGCCAGCAGCTTAGGACTAGCGGGGGACGAAGATACGCAGTATTTT; CDR3: CASSLGLAGDEDTQYF
V: TRBV28; J: TRBJ1-2; D: TRBD1; size: .; DNA: TGTGCCAGCAGTTTACCGAGACAGGGGGCCTCACTCTATGGCTACACCTTC; CDR3: CASSLPRQGASLYGYTF